This entry concerns a single T cell receptor (beta chain). The data derive from a study of cytomegalovirus exposure and HLA in healthy donors. The germline V gene has CDR1 SGHNT and CDR2 YYREEE (reference sequence). The V end was cut by 3 bases, the J end by 4 bases, with 13 bases between. CDR3 length: 14 residues. PCR involved 60 Vbeta and 13 Jbeta primers. Profiling relied on immunoSEQ multiplex PCR, and the TCRdb table lists in-frame clones only, not all of them. The sample contains 80,000 to 130,000 clones, 76% of which appear only once. The receptor's source is a woman aged 50 to 60 in good health and CMV-seropositive. The sample consisted of PBMCs. The rearrangement links TRBV5-4 to TRBJ1-2; the D gene is possibly TRBD1 (6 bases). This CDR3 reads CASSYGQSSYGYTF. The DNA for the CDR3 is TGTGCCAGCAGCTACGGACAGAGTTCCTATGGCTACACCTTC.